This T cell receptor (beta chain) was observed in a study of CD8+CD57+ T cells in acquired aplastic anemia. Study-level results: There were roughly 28 CD8+ CDR3 sequences that occurred in both patients and controls.

For CDR3 and TCR beta VDJ profiling, genomic DNA was the template used. TCRdb analysed the reads with MiXCR anew, one entry per CDR3 protein. The sample lists 160,000 or so distinct CDR3 sequences; about 50% were seen once. The table lists this clonotype with a few counts. Its matching antigen is unknown. Those patients picked for sequencing had displayed CD8+CD57+ cell expansion on flow cytometry. Among the patients, all had severe acquired aplastic anemia. Patients had received no therapy at the time of blood sampling. V lost 0 bases, J lost 5 bases, and 11 bases lay in between. Germline CDR1 is KGHSH and CDR2 is LQKENI. The CDR3 extends over 14 amino acids.

The receptor comes from a human donor with aplastic anemia. The V call is TRBV18, the J call TRBJ2-7; D call uncertain. The sample taken for sequencing was sorted CD4+, CD8+, or CD8+CD57+ T cells (not recorded which) from PBMCs. The CDR3 DNA is TGTGCCAGCTCACCACCGGGCCAAACGGACGAGCAGTACTTC. This sequence encodes CASSPPGQTDEQYF. The full variable domain, rest sourced from reference TRBV18 and TRBJ2-7, is NAGVMQNPRHLVRRRGQEARLRCSPMKGHSHVYWYRQLPEEGLKFMVYLQKENIIDESGMPKERFSAEFPKEGPSILRIQQVVRGDSAAYFCASSPPGQTDEQYFGPGTRLTVT.